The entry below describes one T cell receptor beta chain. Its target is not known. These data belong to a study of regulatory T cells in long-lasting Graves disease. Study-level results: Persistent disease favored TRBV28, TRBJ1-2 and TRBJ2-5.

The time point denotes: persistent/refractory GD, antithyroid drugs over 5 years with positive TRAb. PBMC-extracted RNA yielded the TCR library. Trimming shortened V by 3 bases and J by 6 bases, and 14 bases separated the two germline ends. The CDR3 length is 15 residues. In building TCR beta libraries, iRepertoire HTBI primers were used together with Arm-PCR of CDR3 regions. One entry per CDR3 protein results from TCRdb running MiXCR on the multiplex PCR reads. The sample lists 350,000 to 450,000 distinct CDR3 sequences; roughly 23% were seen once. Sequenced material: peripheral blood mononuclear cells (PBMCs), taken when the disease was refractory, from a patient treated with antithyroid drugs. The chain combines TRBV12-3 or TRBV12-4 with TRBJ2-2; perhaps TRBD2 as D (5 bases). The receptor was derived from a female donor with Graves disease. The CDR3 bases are TGTGCCAGCAGTTTTTCGGGGTTGGGAGCCGGGGAGCTGTTTTTT. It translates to CASSFSGLGAGELFF.